This T cell receptor beta chain was sequenced during a study of T cell responses to AZD1222 COVID-19 vaccine. Overall study results and limits: Most donors were white British and more were female, and clonal diversity was possibly underestimated. Sampling captured repertoires only after the peak T cell response.

Notes on this clone: Antigen specificity is unknown.

The ends were cut back, 2 bases at V and 2 bases at J, with 15 bases in the middle. There are 16 residues in the CDR3. Germline assignment: CDR1 MDHEN and CDR2 SYDVKM. Some clones are missing from TCRdb's copy, which holds only in-frame ones; the method was immunoSEQ multiplex PCR. The sample includes approximately 130,000 clones, roughly 88% of them seen just once. The sequence was collected from an adult in good health. The chain uses TRBV28 and TRBJ1-2; no reliable D call. The sequences come from peripheral blood, collected on day 0 of AZD1222 vaccination. The DNA of the CDR3 is TGTGCCAGCAGTTTACCCCCAATCTATAGGAACTATGGCTACACCTTC. It yields the protein CASSLPPIYRNYGYTF.